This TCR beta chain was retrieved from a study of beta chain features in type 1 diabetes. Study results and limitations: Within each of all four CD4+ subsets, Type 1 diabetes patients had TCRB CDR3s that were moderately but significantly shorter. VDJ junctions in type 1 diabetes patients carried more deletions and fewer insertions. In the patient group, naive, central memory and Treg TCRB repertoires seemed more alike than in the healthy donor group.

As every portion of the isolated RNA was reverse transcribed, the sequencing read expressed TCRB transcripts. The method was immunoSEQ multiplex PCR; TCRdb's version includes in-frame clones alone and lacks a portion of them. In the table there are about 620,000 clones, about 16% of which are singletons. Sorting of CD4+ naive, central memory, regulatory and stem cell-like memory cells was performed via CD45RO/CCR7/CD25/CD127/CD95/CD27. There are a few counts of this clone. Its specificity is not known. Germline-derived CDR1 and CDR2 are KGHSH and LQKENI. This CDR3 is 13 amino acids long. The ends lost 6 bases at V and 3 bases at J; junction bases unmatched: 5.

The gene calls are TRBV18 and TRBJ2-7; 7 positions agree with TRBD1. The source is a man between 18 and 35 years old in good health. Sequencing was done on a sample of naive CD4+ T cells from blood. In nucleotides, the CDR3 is TGTGCCAGCTCCGGACAGGTTTACTACGAGCAGTACTTC. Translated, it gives CASSGQVYYEQYF.